These 9 T cell receptor beta chains were all obtained from the same sample, sequenced in a study of T cells in Graves' hyperthyroidism and ophthalmopathy. Amplification yielded TCR beta CDR3 regions, with RNA transcripts as the source. The HTBI primer set was used in a first-round RT-PCR of the TCR CDR3. TCRdb re-derived calls from the multiplex PCR reads in MiXCR, one entry per CDR3 protein. The sample has about 720,000 distinct CDR3 sequences; approximately 16% are singletons. Sequenced input: blood. The receptor set was obtained from a man aged 18 to 30 with Graves' hyperthyroidism.

This clonotype showed up many times. The chain is built from TRBV28 and TRBJ2-6; TRBD1 aligns across 8 bases. J gave up 2 bases and V 5 bases, and 11 bases lay outside the gene matches. The CDR3 runs to 18 residues. The germline V gene has CDR1 MDHEN and CDR2 SYDVKM. CDR3 sequence reads: CASSPLGQEKPGANVLTF. For the CDR3, the DNA is TGTGCCAGCAGTCCGTTGGGACAGGAGAAGCCTGGGGCCAACGTCCTGACTTTC.

This clonotype was detected ten times or more. The chain employs TRBV11-3 and TRBJ2-1; 9 bases agree with TRBD2. Germline V gene lookup returns CDR1 SGHNT and CDR2 YENEEA. The junction had 3 bases not matched to a gene; V was cut back by 8 bases and J by 4 bases. The CDR3 runs 13 residues. In DNA form, the CDR3 reads TGTGCCAGCGGTAGCGGGAGTTACAATGAGCAGTTCTTC. Translating it yields CASGSGSYNEQFF. The entire variable domain, with the rest obtained from reference TRBV11-3 and TRBJ2-1, is as follows: EAGVVQSPRYKIIEKKQPVAFWCNPISGHNTLYWYLQNLGQGPELLIRYENEEAVDDSQLPKDRFSAERLKGVDSTLKIQPAELGDSAVYLCASGSGSYNEQFFGPGTRLTVL.

This clonotype has at least ten counts. The rearrangement links TRBV18 to TRBJ1-1, with D unresolved. Trimming shortened V by 6 bases and J by 2 bases, and 13 bases separated the two germline ends. In germline, CDR1 is KGHSH, CDR2 LQKENI. The CDR3 length is 14 residues. The CDR3 here is CASSPTSGNTEAFF. The DNA for the CDR3 is TGTGCCAGCTCCCCTACCAGCGGTAACACTGAAGCTTTCTTT.

This clonotype occurred a few times. The V call is TRBV28, the J call TRBJ2-1, with 7 positions matching TRBD2. Germline V gives CDR1 MDHEN, CDR2 SYDVKM. V shed 2 bases and J 4 bases; nucleotides not matched to a gene: 5. The CDR3 runs 15 residues. The CDR3, as DNA: TGTGCCAGCAGTTTAGCGGGAGACCTATACAATGAGCAGTTCTTC. Translation gives CASSLAGDLYNEQFF.

This clonotype was counted at least ten times. J is TRBJ2-1 and V is TRBV7-2, with D maybe TRBD1 (7 bases). CDR3 length: 15 amino acids. The ends were cut back, 5 bases at V and 5 bases at J, with 16 bases in the middle. Germline lookup yields CDR1 SGHTA and CDR2 FQGNSA. The CDR3: CASSPSRGVNNEQFF. In nucleotides, the CDR3 is TGTGCCAGCAGCCCAAGCAGGGGGGTCAACAATGAGCAGTTCTTC.

The chain joins TRBV2 to TRBJ2-7, with TRBD2 identical over 11 bases. CDR1 SNHLY and CDR2 FYNNEI come from the germline V gene. The V and J ends lost 4 bases and 5 bases, in that order; junction bases with no gene match: 4. The CDR3 spans 14 residues. The CDR3 loop reads CASSVSGRDHEQYF. CDR3 DNA: TGTGCCAGCAGTGTTAGCGGGAGGGACCACGAGCAGTACTTC.

This clonotype has a count of ten or more. This chain uses TRBV30 with TRBJ2-1; 11 bases line up with TRBD2. Germline V gene lookup returns CDR1 GTSNPN and CDR2 SVGIG (reference sequence). V shed 2 bases, J shed 9 bases, and the junction held 9 bases outside the gene matches. CDR3 length: 15 amino acids. The CDR3 DNA sequence: TGTGCCTGGAGTCCGGGTACTAGCGGGAGTAGTGAGCAGTTCTTC. It is translated as CAWSPGTSGSSEQFF. The full variable domain, in which reference TRBV30 and TRBJ2-1 provide the parts outside the CDR3, is SQTIHQWPATLVQPVGSPLSLECTVEGTSNPNLYWYRQAAGRGLQLLFYSVGIGQISSEVPQNLSASRPQDRQFILSSKKLLLSDSGFYLCAWSPGTSGSSEQFFGPGTRLTVL.

This clonotype was seen only a few times. The rearrangement links TRBV7-9 to TRBJ2-3, with TRBD1 matching 8 bases. Per the germline V gene, CDR1 is SEHNR and CDR2 is FQNEAQ (reference sequence). Germline trimming cut 5 bases from V and 1 base from J; bases unmatched to any gene: 5. This CDR3 spans 15 amino acids. The CDR3 bases are TGTGCCAGCAGCCATGGACAGGGAGGCACAGATACGCAGTATTTT. Translation: CASSHGQGGTDTQYF.

There are many counts of this clonotype. CDR3 DNA sequence: TGTGCCATCAGTGAGTCGACAGGACGACCGGAGCAGTACTTC. Translation gives CAISESTGRPEQYF. This chain connects TRBV10-3 to TRBJ2-7; possible D gene TRBD1, 6 bases. Trimming stripped 0 bases from V and 7 bases from J, with 13 bases between. The CDR3 totals 14 residues. CDR1 ENHRY and CDR2 SYGVKD come from the germline V gene.